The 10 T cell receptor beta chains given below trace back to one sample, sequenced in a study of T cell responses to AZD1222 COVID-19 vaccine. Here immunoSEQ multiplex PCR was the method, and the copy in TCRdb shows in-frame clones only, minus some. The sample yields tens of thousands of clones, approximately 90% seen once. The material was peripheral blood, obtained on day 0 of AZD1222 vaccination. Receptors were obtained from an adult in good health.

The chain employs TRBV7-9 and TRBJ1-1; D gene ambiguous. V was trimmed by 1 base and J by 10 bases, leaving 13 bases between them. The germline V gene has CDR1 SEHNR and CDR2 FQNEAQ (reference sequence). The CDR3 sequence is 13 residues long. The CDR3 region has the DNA TGTGCCAGCAGCTTAGTCGGGGTGCTGGTAGCTTTCTTT. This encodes CASSLVGVLVAFF.

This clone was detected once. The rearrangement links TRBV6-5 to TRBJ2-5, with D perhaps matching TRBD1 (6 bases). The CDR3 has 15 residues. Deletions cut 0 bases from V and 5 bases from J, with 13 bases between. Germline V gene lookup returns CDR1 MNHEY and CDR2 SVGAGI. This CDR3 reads CASSYSVGQRETQYF. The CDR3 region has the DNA TGTGCCAGCAGTTACTCTGTAGGACAGAGGGAGACCCAGTACTTC.

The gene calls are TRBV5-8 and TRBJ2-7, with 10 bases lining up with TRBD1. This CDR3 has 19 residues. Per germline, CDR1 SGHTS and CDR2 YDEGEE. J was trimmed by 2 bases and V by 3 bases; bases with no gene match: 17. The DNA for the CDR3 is TGTGCCAGCAGCTCTGATATTCTAGCCCTGGGGACAGGGGCCTACGAGCAGTACTTC. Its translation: CASSSDILALGTGAYEQYF.

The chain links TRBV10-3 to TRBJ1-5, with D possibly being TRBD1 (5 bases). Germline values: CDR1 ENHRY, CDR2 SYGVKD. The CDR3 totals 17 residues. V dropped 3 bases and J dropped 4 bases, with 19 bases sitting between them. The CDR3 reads CAISDSSAGKANQPQHF. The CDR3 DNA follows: TGTGCCATCAGTGATTCCTCAGCAGGGAAGGCGAATCAGCCCCAGCATTTT.

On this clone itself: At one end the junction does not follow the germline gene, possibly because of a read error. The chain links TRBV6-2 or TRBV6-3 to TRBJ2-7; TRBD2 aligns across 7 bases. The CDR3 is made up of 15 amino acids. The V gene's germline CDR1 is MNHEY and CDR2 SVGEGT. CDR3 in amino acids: CAGSYSQRGPYEQYF. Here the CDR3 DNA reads TGTGCCGGCAGTTACTCCCAGCGGGGACCCTACGAGCAGTACTTC.

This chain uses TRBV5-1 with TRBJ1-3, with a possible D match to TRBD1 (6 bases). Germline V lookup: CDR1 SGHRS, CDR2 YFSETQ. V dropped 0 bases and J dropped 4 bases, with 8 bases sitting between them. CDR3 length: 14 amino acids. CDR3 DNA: TGCGCCAGCAGCTTGGGTACAGGGGGAAACACCATATATTTT. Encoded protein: CASSLGTGGNTIYF.

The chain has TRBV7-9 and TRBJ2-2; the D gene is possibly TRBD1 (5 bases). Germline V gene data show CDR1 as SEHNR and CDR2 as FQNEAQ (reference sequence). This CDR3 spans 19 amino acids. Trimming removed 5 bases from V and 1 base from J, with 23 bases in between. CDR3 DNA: TGTGCCAGCAGCCCCCGTGCGGCTCGAAAAGGGGAGAACACCGGGGAGCTGTTTTTT. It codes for CASSPRAARKGENTGELFF.

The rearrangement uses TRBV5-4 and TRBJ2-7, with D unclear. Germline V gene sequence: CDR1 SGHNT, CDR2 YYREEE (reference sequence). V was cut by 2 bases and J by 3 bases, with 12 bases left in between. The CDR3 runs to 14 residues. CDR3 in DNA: TGTGCCAGCAGCTTACGGGTCTCGTACTACGAGCAGTACTTC. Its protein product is CASSLRVSYYEQYF.

CDR3 sequence: CASGNSEGGVETQYF. The DNA of the CDR3 is TGTGCCAGTGGAAATTCTGAGGGGGGTGTTGAGACCCAGTACTTC. The J gene is TRBJ2-5, the V gene TRBV6-5; D is possibly TRBD1 or TRBD2 (6 bases each). V lost 9 bases and J 5 bases, leaving 22 bases between the germline ends. Germline V gives CDR1 MNHEY, CDR2 SVGAGI. This CDR3 spans 15 amino acids.

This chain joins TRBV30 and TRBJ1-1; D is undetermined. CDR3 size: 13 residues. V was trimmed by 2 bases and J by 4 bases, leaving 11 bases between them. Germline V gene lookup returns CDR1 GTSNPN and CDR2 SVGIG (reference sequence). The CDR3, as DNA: TGTGCCTGGAGTCCCAATTCGGGCACTGAAGCTTTCTTT. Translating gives CAWSPNSGTEAFF.